These T cell receptor beta chains were read from a single sample in a study of OX40 agonist ivuxolimab in advanced cancers. Assay: immunoSEQ multiplex PCR; the TCRdb copy retains only in-frame clones and omits some. Among tens of thousands of clones listed, approximately 85% were seen once. This specimen consisted of CD4+ or CD8+ T cells sorted from blood, obtained in a trial of the OX40 agonist ivuxolimab. The receptors originated from an adult with an advanced solid tumor such as melanoma, head and neck, liver or kidney cancer. The CDR3 runs from the conserved cysteine through the conserved F or W. The order of the fields is CDR3 DNA, CDR3 protein, V gene, D gene, clone size, J gene. D genes are given only for firm matches. Clone size is shown for a subset of rows, as once, few, many or a class of expanded clone.

cdr3_nt: TGCGCCAGCAGCCTAGAGTGGGGGAGCTCCTACAATGAGCAGTTCTTC
cdr3_aa: CASSLEWGSSYNEQFF
v_call: TRBV4-1
d_call: .
clone_size: once
j_call: TRBJ2-1

cdr3_nt: TGTGCCAGCAGCCTTCGAGGGGAAGGCACCGGGGAGCTGTTTTTT
cdr3_aa: CASSLRGEGTGELFF
v_call: TRBV5-5
d_call: .
clone_size: .
j_call: TRBJ2-2

cdr3_nt: TGTGCCAGCAGATTCGGGACTAGCGGGAGGGTAAAAGAGGGCAATGAGCAGTTCTTC
cdr3_aa: CASRFGTSGRVKEGNEQFF
v_call: TRBV13
d_call: TRBD2
clone_size: .
j_call: TRBJ2-1

cdr3_nt: TGCGCCAGCAGCTTCCAGGGGACAGGTTTATTAGGGGCCTACGAGCAGTACTTC
cdr3_aa: CASSFQGTGLLGAYEQYF
v_call: TRBV5-1
d_call: TRBD1
clone_size: .
j_call: TRBJ2-7

cdr3_nt: TGTGCCAGCAGCGGCGGCACTAGCGGGGGGTCAGAGACCCAGTACTTC
cdr3_aa: CASSGGTSGGSETQYF
v_call: TRBV11-2
d_call: TRBD2
clone_size: .
j_call: TRBJ2-5

cdr3_nt: TGTGCCAGCAGCTTGGCCGCAGGCAACAGGGCTTTCTTT
cdr3_aa: CASSLAAGNRAFF
v_call: TRBV5-6
d_call: .
clone_size: .
j_call: TRBJ1-1

cdr3_nt: TGTGCCATCAGTGAGTTAGCAATAACTAACTATGGCTACACCTTC
cdr3_aa: CAISELAITNYGYTF
v_call: TRBV10-3
d_call: .
clone_size: .
j_call: TRBJ1-2

cdr3_nt: TGTGCCAGCAGCTTAAGTCCCGGGACAACCAGAAACACCATATATTTT
cdr3_aa: CASSLSPGTTRNTIYF
v_call: TRBV5-6
d_call: .
clone_size: .
j_call: TRBJ1-3

cdr3_nt: TGTGCCAGCAGTTCCCTACAGGGTGGCGGAGAAAAACTGTTTTTT
cdr3_aa: CASSSLQGGGEKLFF
v_call: TRBV28
d_call: .
clone_size: once
j_call: TRBJ1-4

cdr3_nt: TGCAGCGTTCTAAACGACAGGGTCTCTGGCTACACCTTC
cdr3_aa: CSVLNDRVSGYTF
v_call: TRBV29-1
d_call: TRBD1
clone_size: .
j_call: TRBJ1-2

cdr3_nt: TGTGCCAGCAGCGAGGCCGGGGGACAGGGGTTTGAGACCCAGTACTTC
cdr3_aa: CASSEAGGQGFETQYF
v_call: TRBV9
d_call: TRBD1
clone_size: .
j_call: TRBJ2-5

cdr3_nt: TGCGCCAGCAGCTTGTCGGCCGGGACGGTATCCTACGAGCAGTACTTC
cdr3_aa: CASSLSAGTVSYEQYF
v_call: TRBV5-1
d_call: .
clone_size: .
j_call: TRBJ2-7

cdr3_nt: TGTGCCAGCAGAACGACAGGGACCGAGCAGTACTTC
cdr3_aa: CASRTTGTEQYF
v_call: TRBV6-5
d_call: TRBD1
clone_size: few
j_call: TRBJ2-7

cdr3_nt: TGCAGTGCTCAGGCGGCCTCTGAAGCTTTCTTT
cdr3_aa: CSAQAASEAFF
v_call: TRBV20-1
d_call: .
clone_size: .
j_call: TRBJ1-1

cdr3_nt: TGTGCCAGCAGCCTCGTGGGACTAGAAAAAGAGACCCAGTACTTC
cdr3_aa: CASSLVGLEKETQYF
v_call: TRBV5-6
d_call: TRBD2
clone_size: .
j_call: TRBJ2-5

cdr3_nt: TGTGCCAGCAGTGAAGCGTGGCCCTCGGCCGGGGAGCTGTTTTTT
cdr3_aa: CASSEAWPSAGELFF
v_call: TRBV2
d_call: .
clone_size: .
j_call: TRBJ2-2

cdr3_nt: TGCGCCAGCAGTGAGGGCAATCAGCCCCAGCATTTT
cdr3_aa: CASSEGNQPQHF
v_call: TRBV10-1
d_call: .
clone_size: few
j_call: TRBJ1-5

cdr3_nt: TGTGCCAGCAGCCCCAGCCCGACAGGGAACCAAGAGACCCAGTACTTC
cdr3_aa: CASSPSPTGNQETQYF
v_call: TRBV7-2
d_call: TRBD1
clone_size: few
j_call: TRBJ2-5

cdr3_nt: TGTGCTAGCAGCTTAGAAGCCAGGGATGAAAAACTGTTTTTT
cdr3_aa: CASSLEARDEKLFF
v_call: TRBV7-9
d_call: .
clone_size: .
j_call: TRBJ1-4

cdr3_nt: TGTGCCAGCAGTTACGGTCCTCTTTCTTACGAGCAGTACTTC
cdr3_aa: CASSYGPLSYEQYF
v_call: TRBV6-5
d_call: .
clone_size: .
j_call: TRBJ2-7

cdr3_nt: TGCGCCAGCAGCACCGCCGGGACAAACTCCTACGAGCAGTACTTC
cdr3_aa: CASSTAGTNSYEQYF
v_call: TRBV5-1
d_call: .
clone_size: few
j_call: TRBJ2-7

cdr3_nt: TGCGCCAGCAGCTTAACAGATAACACTGAAGCTTTCTTT
cdr3_aa: CASSLTDNTEAFF
v_call: TRBV5-1
d_call: .
clone_size: .
j_call: TRBJ1-1

cdr3_nt: TGCGCCAGCATGTTTGAGGGCTCCTACAATGAGCAGTTCTTC
cdr3_aa: CASMFEGSYNEQFF
v_call: TRBV5-1
d_call: .
clone_size: .
j_call: TRBJ2-1

cdr3_nt: TGTGCCAGCAGCCTTGAAGGGGAAGCTACCGGGGAGCTGTTTTTT
cdr3_aa: CASSLEGEATGELFF
v_call: TRBV4-2
d_call: .
clone_size: .
j_call: TRBJ2-2

cdr3_nt: TGCAGCGTTGAAAACAGGGGACCCACAGATACGCAGTATTTT
cdr3_aa: CSVENRGPTDTQYF
v_call: TRBV29-1
d_call: TRBD1
clone_size: .
j_call: TRBJ2-3

cdr3_nt: TGTGCCAGCAGCTTAGGTGGAGGACAGGGATCGCGCGAGCAGTACTTC
cdr3_aa: CASSLGGGQGSREQYF
v_call: TRBV7-2
d_call: TRBD1
clone_size: .
j_call: TRBJ2-7

cdr3_nt: TGTGCCAGTAACCCCCGGGACAGAAAAAATTCACCCCTCCACTTT
cdr3_aa: CASNPRDRKNSPLHF
v_call: TRBV19
d_call: TRBD1
clone_size: .
j_call: TRBJ1-6

cdr3_nt: TGTGCCTGGAGTGTTAAGAATCAGCCCCAGCATTTT
cdr3_aa: CAWSVKNQPQHF
v_call: TRBV30
d_call: .
clone_size: few
j_call: TRBJ1-5

cdr3_nt: TGTGCCAGCAGAGGACTAGCGGCGAACACCGGGGAGCTGTTTTTT
cdr3_aa: CASRGLAANTGELFF
v_call: TRBV27
d_call: TRBD2
clone_size: .
j_call: TRBJ2-2

cdr3_nt: TGTGCCAGCAGCCGGGAGGTTAGCTCCTACGAGCAGTACTTC
cdr3_aa: CASSREVSSYEQYF
v_call: TRBV7-8
d_call: TRBD2
clone_size: .
j_call: TRBJ2-7

cdr3_nt: TGTGCCTGGGCACCCGAGTCGAGGGCCCAGTACTTC
cdr3_aa: CAWAPESRAQYF
v_call: TRBV30
d_call: .
clone_size: .
j_call: TRBJ2-5

cdr3_nt: TGTGCCAGCAGTGTGGGGCGCTACAATGAGCAGTTCTTC
cdr3_aa: CASSVGRYNEQFF
v_call: TRBV2
d_call: .
clone_size: .
j_call: TRBJ2-1

cdr3_nt: TGTGCCTGGAGCCGAAGCGGGAACTACGAGCAGTACTTC
cdr3_aa: CAWSRSGNYEQYF
v_call: TRBV30
d_call: TRBD2
clone_size: .
j_call: TRBJ2-7

cdr3_nt: TGTGCCAGCAGCTTTGGTCCAGGGGATGGCTACACCTTC
cdr3_aa: CASSFGPGDGYTF
v_call: TRBV7-9
d_call: .
clone_size: .
j_call: TRBJ1-2

cdr3_nt: TGTGCCAGCTGGTTGGACAGCCCCTACGAGCAGTACTTC
cdr3_aa: CASWLDSPYEQYF
v_call: TRBV6-1
d_call: .
clone_size: .
j_call: TRBJ2-7

cdr3_nt: TGCGCCAGCAGCGAAGGGGGGAAGACTGAAGCTTTCTTT
cdr3_aa: CASSEGGKTEAFF
v_call: TRBV5-1
d_call: .
clone_size: once
j_call: TRBJ1-1